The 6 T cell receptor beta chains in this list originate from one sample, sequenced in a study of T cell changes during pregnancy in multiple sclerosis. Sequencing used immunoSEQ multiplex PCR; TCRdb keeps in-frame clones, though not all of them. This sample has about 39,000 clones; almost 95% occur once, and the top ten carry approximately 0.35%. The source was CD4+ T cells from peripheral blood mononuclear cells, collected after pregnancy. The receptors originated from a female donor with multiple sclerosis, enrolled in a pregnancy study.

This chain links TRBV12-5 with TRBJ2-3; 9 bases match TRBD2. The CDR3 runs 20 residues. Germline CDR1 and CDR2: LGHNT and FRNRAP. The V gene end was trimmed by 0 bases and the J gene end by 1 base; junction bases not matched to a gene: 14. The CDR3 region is CASGLVPKGAGGPRTDTQYF. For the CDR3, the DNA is TGTGCTAGTGGTTTGGTCCCCAAGGGAGCGGGGGGCCCCCGCACAGATACGCAGTATTTT.

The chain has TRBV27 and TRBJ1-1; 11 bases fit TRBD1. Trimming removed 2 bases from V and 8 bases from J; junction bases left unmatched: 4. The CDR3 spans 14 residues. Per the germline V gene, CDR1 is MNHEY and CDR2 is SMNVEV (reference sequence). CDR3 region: CASSLGGQGGEAFF. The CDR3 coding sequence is TGTGCCAGCAGTTTAGGGGGACAGGGGGGAGAAGCTTTCTTT.

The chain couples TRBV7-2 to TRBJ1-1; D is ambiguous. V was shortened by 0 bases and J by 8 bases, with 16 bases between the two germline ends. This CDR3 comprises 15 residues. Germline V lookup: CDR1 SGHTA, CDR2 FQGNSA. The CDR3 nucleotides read TGTGCCAGCAGCTTAGCCGGGGTCCGTTCTCAGGAAGCTTTCTTT. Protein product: CASSLAGVRSQEAFF.

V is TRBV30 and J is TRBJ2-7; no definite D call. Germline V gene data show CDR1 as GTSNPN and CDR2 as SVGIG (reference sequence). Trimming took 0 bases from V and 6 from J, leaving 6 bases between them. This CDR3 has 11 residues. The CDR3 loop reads CAWSVSREQYF. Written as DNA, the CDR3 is TGTGCCTGGAGTGTTTCTCGCGAGCAGTACTTC.

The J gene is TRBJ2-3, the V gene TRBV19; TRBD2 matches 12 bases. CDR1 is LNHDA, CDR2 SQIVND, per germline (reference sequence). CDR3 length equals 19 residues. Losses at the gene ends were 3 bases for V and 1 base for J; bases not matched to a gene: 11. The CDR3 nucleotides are TGTGCCAGTAGTATGGGGCTAGCGGGGGGGCGTCTGCGCACAGATACGCAGTATTTT. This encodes CASSMGLAGGRLRTDTQYF.

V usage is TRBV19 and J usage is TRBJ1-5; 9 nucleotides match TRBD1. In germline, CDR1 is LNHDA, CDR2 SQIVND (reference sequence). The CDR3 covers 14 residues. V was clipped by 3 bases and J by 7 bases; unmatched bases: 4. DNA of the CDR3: TGTGCCAGTAGTATCGAGACAGGGGGACAGCCCCAGCATTTT. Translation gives CASSIETGGQPQHF.